The clone carrying this T cell receptor beta chain was seen more than once but under ten times. The sample belongs to a study of T cells in Graves' hyperthyroidism and ophthalmopathy. From RNA transcripts, TCR beta CDR3 regions were amplified. The TCR CDR3 first-round RT-PCR relied on the HTBI primer set. TCRdb processed the multiplex PCR reads anew with MiXCR; each CDR3 protein has one entry. The repertoire holds around 400,000 distinct CDR3 sequences, with approximately 14% as singletons. Unmatched junction bases numbered 7, after V lost 7 bases and J lost 4 bases. The CDR3 contains 15 residues. Germline V gene data show CDR1 as SEHNR and CDR2 as FQNEAQ (reference sequence).

The rearrangement joins TRBV7-9 to TRBJ2-7; 13 bases match TRBD2. The sample taken for sequencing was blood. The origin of this receptor is a woman aged 18-29 years with Graves' hyperthyroidism that later progressed to Graves' ophthalmopathy. The CDR3 coding sequence is TGTGCCAGCACCCCCGGGACTAGCGGGATTTACGAGCAGTACTTC. Residues: CASTPGTSGIYEQYF.